Given below is one T cell receptor beta chain in context. TCRdb's copy holds only in-frame clones and misses some; the assay was immunoSEQ multiplex PCR. Of 90,000 to 100,000 clones listed, just under 95% are singletons. The sample belongs to a study of technical replicates of blood from a few donors. The CDR3 spans 15 residues. The V gene end was trimmed by 5 bases and the J gene end by 3 bases; junction bases not matched to a gene: 7. Germline values: CDR1 SEHNR, CDR2 FQNEAQ (reference sequence). This chain joins TRBV7-9 and TRBJ2-1, with 7 bases identical to TRBD2. The sequence came from a human donor in good health. The sample taken for sequencing was T cells isolated from PBMCs. The CDR3 reads CASSQRDPYYNEQFF. In nucleotides, the CDR3 is TGTGCCAGCAGCCAGCGGGACCCTTACTACAATGAGCAGTTCTTC.